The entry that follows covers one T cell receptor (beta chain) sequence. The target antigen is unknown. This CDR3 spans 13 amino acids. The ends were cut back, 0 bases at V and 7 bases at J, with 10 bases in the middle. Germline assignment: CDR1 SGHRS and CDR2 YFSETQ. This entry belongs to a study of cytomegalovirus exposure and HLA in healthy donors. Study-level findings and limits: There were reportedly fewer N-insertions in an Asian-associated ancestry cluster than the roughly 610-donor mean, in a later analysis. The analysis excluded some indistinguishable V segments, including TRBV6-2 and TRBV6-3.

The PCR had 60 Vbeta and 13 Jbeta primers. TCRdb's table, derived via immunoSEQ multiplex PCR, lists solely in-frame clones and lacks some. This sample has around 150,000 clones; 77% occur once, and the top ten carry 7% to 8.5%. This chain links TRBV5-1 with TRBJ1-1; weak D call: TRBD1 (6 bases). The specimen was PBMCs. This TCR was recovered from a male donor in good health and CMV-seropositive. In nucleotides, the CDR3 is TGCGCCAGCAGCTTGGTCGCAGGGGTTGAAGCTTTCTTT. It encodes CASSLVAGVEAFF.